The entry below describes one T cell receptor beta chain. What antigen it recognizes has not been identified. Base qualities are not recorded, but no much larger clone differs from it by a single base. This entry belongs to a study of PD-L1 blockade in urothelial cancer (dated by TCRdb to the late 2010s). Background for the entire study: Therapy was started at some point between 2012 and 2014 for all patients, and atezolizumab 1,200 mg was administered intravenously every 3 weeks. About 90% of the 29 patients were males with bladder-origin urothelial cancer, and about two thirds of the roughly 30 reported a prior smoking history. An ECOG performance status of 0 or 1 was recorded for the patients, and 0 to 3 prior chemotherapy regimens had been received by the patients. Blood samples were analyzed 3 weeks after the start of treatment (second dose) and 6 weeks after the start of treatment. Blood samples gave a median of around 140,000 T cells and approximately 85,000 unique TCRs, with a median clonality of around 0.08. The study, an exploratory multi-omic analysis, examined somatic, immune and clinical correlates of response to PD-L1 blockade with atezolizumab in urothelial cancer. Pretreatment tumor samples, along with matched peripheral blood collected serially before and after atezolizumab treatment, underwent TCR sequencing. Durable clinical benefit was defined as progression-free survival longer than 6 months, and TCR features were also tested against progression-free and overall survival. In the same patients, pretreatment tumors underwent whole exome sequencing and RNA sequencing in addition to TCR sequencing. Under ten patients achieved durable clinical benefit and 20 did not. Over 28 patients had pretreatment blood TCR-seq, some 25 had at least one posttreatment blood collection, and some 25 had tumor TCR-seq.

Cut back by 4 bases and 2 bases, the V and J ends lie 18 bases apart. The CDR3 measures 16 amino acids from cysteine to phenylalanine. The read is trimmed to its CDR3 DNA, 48 bases read in frame from base 1. For CDR1 and CDR2, the germline V gene lists SGHRS and YFSETQ. Synthetic TCR analog templates were spiked into each PCR to estimate absolute template abundance from read counts. Using the immunoSEQ assay, TCRbeta CDR3 regions were amplified from genomic DNA with bias-controlled V and J gene primers. Sequencing of rearranged TCRbeta segments was done at approximately 20X coverage. On the authors' methods: Clustering was used to correct sequencing errors, and CDR3s were annotated against IMGT to assign V, D and J genes. Only productive TCRbeta rearrangements were used in downstream analyses, excluding out-of-frame or stop-codon sequences. To compute clonality, Shannon entropy was normalized by the log of the number of unique productive sequences and then subtracted from one. Clones differing between time points or between blood and tumor were identified by Fisher's exact test with Benjamini-Hochberg correction at adjusted p below 0.01. Imported from immuneACCESS, the table was reduced by TCRdb to in-frame sequences with V and J called. These copies leave out some clones; in studies compared against another copy, an unresolved V gene accounts for under half, and the cause of the remainder is not known. D and trimming were read from the DNA, whereas the V and J calls and clone size are those reported in that table. In this sample the table shows some 100,000 clones, about 90% of which occur a single time. The ten largest clones capture 0.85% to 1% of the sample.

The time point label on this specimen signifies: pretreatment peripheral blood. The cohort included under 35 patients with locally advanced or metastatic urothelial carcinoma who were treated at Memorial Sloan Kettering on a trial protocol. Peripheral blood mononuclear cells were collected pretreatment and during treatment, with between 1 and 8 total time points per patient. The Qiagen DNeasy Blood extraction kit was used to purify genomic DNA from total PBMCs and from tumor samples. Collected pretreatment and during treatment, PBMCs were isolated and stored as previously described. The full study reports these points: Among patients with durable benefit, tumor-associated TCR clones showed greater expansion in peripheral blood 3 weeks after treatment started (n ≈ 22, p = 0.022). Small sample size (n ≈ 29) and many exploratory analyses mean the results are intended to be hypothesis-generating. Improved progression-free and overall survival was found to be associated with pretreatment peripheral blood TCR clonality below the median.

The chain couples TRBV5-1 to TRBJ2-5, with the D segment identity uncertain. This material consisted of PBMCs, taken around atezolizumab (anti-PD-L1) treatment. The clonotype comes from a woman older than 75 with urothelial cancer. In nucleotides, the sequence is TGCGCCAGCAGCCTTAATCCAACAAAAGTACAAGAGACCCAGTACTTC. The resulting protein is CASSLNPTKVQETQYF.